Listed below are T cell receptor beta chains from one sample, sequenced in a study of T cell repertoires in cytomegalovirus infection. TCRdb called the reads again in MiXCR, with one record for every CDR3 protein. The sample lists about 310,000 distinct CDR3 sequences, about a sixth seen once, with approximately 12% in the top ten. Sequencing was carried out using PBMCs. The origin of the receptors is a human donor in good health (CMV status not recorded). Some clones in this sample may be carry-over from other donors' samples. Both conserved end residues are trimmed from each CDR3.

J gene	V gene	CDR3 protein
TRBJ2-1	TRBV4-1	ASCQFGGFDNEQF
TRBJ1-1	TRBV30	AWRLRGGTEAF
TRBJ2-7	TRBV20-1	SAKSGTGDSEQY
TRBJ1-1	TRBV7-6	ASSLDRSGMNTEAF
TRBJ2-1	TRBV7-3	ASSLTFGGGGANEQF
TRBJ1-2	TRBV7-2	ASSLAGTPPRGYT
TRBJ2-5	TRBV6-5	ASNPLGQGPESGQETQY
TRBJ1-1	TRBV7-2	ASSFSGWGGGAEAF
TRBJ2-7	TRBV12-3/TRBV12-4	ASRSGFREQY
TRBJ1-5	TRBV10-3	AIRDGTGNQPQH
TRBJ2-3	TRBV5-6	ASSLGYGLDTQY
TRBJ2-3	TRBV29-1	SGTGGEVTDTQY
TRBJ1-1	TRBV12-3/TRBV12-4	ASSLDGSNTEAF
TRBJ2-1	TRBV4-2	ASSHRLEAYSNEQF
TRBJ2-7	TRBV5-1	ASSVLPGQETYEQY
TRBJ1-4	TRBV7-2	ASSLGGGEKLF
TRBJ1-2	TRBV7-2	ASSPTSGGDLSYGYT
TRBJ2-7	TRBV4-2	ASSLYRDKYEQY
TRBJ2-7	TRBV27	ASRRTGVFDEQY
TRBJ1-1	TRBV4-2	ASTQAPMPGTEAF
TRBJ1-1	TRBV19	ASSEQGDSTEAF
TRBJ1-2	TRBV10-3	AIRVPGGYT
TRBJ2-7	TRBV13	ASSPSSGTSYEQY
TRBJ1-1	TRBV7-2	ASSLAIGRTEAF
TRBJ2-5	TRBV12-3/TRBV12-4	ASSTRLAVLAGETQY
TRBJ2-3	TRBV2	ASTFPSGGDTQY
TRBJ2-7	TRBV7-8	ASSLGPGGYEQY
TRBJ1-2	TRBV29-1	SVELGIGSYGYT
TRBJ2-1	TRBV29-1	SAGRIRLVGNEQF
TRBJ1-2	TRBV6-2/TRBV6-3	ASSYPQAVGYT
TRBJ2-5	TRBV20-1	SARDGSEQETQY
TRBJ1-1	TRBV5-4	ASSPSVEQFERAEAF
TRBJ2-7	TRBV12-3/TRBV12-4	ASSFGISAYEQY
TRBJ2-1	TRBV7-2	ASRAGLAGGQGSYNEQF
TRBJ1-6	TRBV19	ASSMGNSPLH
TRBJ2-3	TRBV4-2	ASSPISTDTQY
TRBJ2-1	TRBV14	ASSQFLRGGNDNEQF
TRBJ2-1	TRBV20-1	SARGLNNEQF
TRBJ2-2	TRBV12-3/TRBV12-4	ASSSIGQGYTGELF
TRBJ2-2	TRBV2	ASSEAENTGELF
TRBJ1-5	TRBV28	ASSFEGNQPQH
TRBJ1-1	TRBV6-5	ASSYSMRWNTEAF
TRBJ2-2	TRBV20-1	SARSGTSTDGELF
TRBJ2-3	TRBV7-6	ASSLGVLGSRVTDTQY
TRBJ1-1	TRBV7-2	ASSPNPGQKNTEAF
TRBJ2-5	TRBV4-1	ASSPGRDQWETQY
TRBJ1-5	TRBV19	ASSLWPLESNQPQH
TRBJ1-1	TRBV28	ASSFVSGNTEAF
TRBJ2-3	TRBV7-9	ASSQTGSSTDTQY
TRBJ2-5	TRBV20-1	SARGWGQGQETQY
TRBJ1-1	TRBV12-3/TRBV12-4	ASSSRGDFNTEAF
TRBJ1-5	TRBV20-1	SATTEGDQPQH
TRBJ2-5	TRBV7-2	ASSSRGETQY
TRBJ2-1	TRBV10-3	AISADEMYLGGGDNEQF
TRBJ2-3	TRBV15	ATKRGGGDTQY